This TCR beta chain was captured by sequencing in a study of regulatory T cells in long-lasting Graves disease (dated by TCRdb to the early 2020s). Regarding the study in general: Patients with newly diagnosed Graves' disease had been on antithyroid drugs for under 3 months. The study was registered as a clinical trial and conducted in China. TCR sequencing covered approximately 13 persistent and some 20 newly diagnosed Graves' disease patients, some 33 samples in total. Patients with persistent Graves' disease were compared with patients with newly diagnosed Graves' disease using TCR sequencing and RNA sequencing of peripheral blood. Summary of the overall study and its limitations: Lower TCR Shannon entropy and fewer highly expanded clones were observed in persistent Graves' disease patients than in newly diagnosed patients, which suggested clonal expansion. Patients with persistent disease shared more public clonotypes (approximately 2,500) than newly diagnosed patients did (966). Peripheral blood alone was examined, since thyroid tissue, which constituted the primary lesion, could not be accessed. The authors noted that the small sample size was a limitation that may lower accuracy. Only the TCR beta chain was sequenced and analyzed. TRBV28, TRBJ1-2 and TRBJ2-5 were preferentially used in persistent disease, while TRBV20-1 and TRBJ2-1 were favored in newly diagnosed disease.

The library was obtained by multiplex PCR. Sequencing took place on an Illumina HiSeq 4000. To build TCR beta libraries, CDR3 regions were amplified by Arm-PCR using iRepertoire HTBI primers. Before sequencing, the PCR products underwent gel purification. In the source study's methods: Gene usage analysis of CDR3 amino acid clonotypes used the 62 TRBV and approximately 13 TRBJ segments found across samples. Filtered high-quality paired reads were merged into contigs using COPE and FqMerger. BLAST was used to align contigs to the IMGT TRBV, TRBD and TRBJ reference genes, and CDR3 was defined following IMGT. Clonotypes above 0.1% frequency were classified as highly expanded clones. Repertoire diversity was measured by Shannon entropy, and V-J evenness by the Gini coefficient. Public clonotypes were defined as clonotypes shared by more than one individual. The public reads were reanalyzed by TCRdb: fastp trimming at Q25, MiXCR alignment, in-frame beta chains only. Duplicate CDR3 protein sequences are folded into a single record with the most common DNA and genes. The V and J calls come from TCRdb's annotation, not from the publication. The sample contains about 420,000 distinct CDR3 sequences, 16% of them found a single time. Around a quarter of the sample is taken by the ten largest.

This specimen's time point label, per the study, means: newly diagnosed GD, antithyroid drugs for less than 3 months. For both TCR sequencing and RNA sequencing, RNA was extracted from PBMCs using TRIzol. Graves' disease was diagnosed according to American Thyroid Association guidelines. Patients were recruited from an endocrinology department in Xi'an, China. From each patient, about 9 milliliters of peripheral blood was collected into an EDTA anticoagulant tube. PBMCs were isolated by Ficoll Paque Plus density gradient separation without further T cell sorting. An Agilent 2100 Bioanalyzer and agarose gel were used to assess RNA quality, and a NanoDrop 2000 was used to measure RNA concentration. V loses 2 bases, J loses 2 bases, and the germline ends lie 9 bases apart. Sequences KGHSH (CDR1) and LQKENI (CDR2) are obtained from the germline V gene. The CDR3 measures 15 amino acids from cysteine to phenylalanine. The retained sequence is limited to the CDR3, 45 bases, with the frame set at the first base.

This clonotype was seen more than once but under ten times. Its recognized antigen is unknown. The input lacks base qualities; no much larger clone sits a single base away. The data also belong to a second study, concerning T cells in Graves' hyperthyroidism and ophthalmopathy. The second study reports: Stable Graves' hyperthyroidism was defined as the absence of progression to ophthalmopathy over 18 months of follow-up. The hyperthyroidism patients were between 18 and 65 years old and newly diagnosed, with a disease duration of less than 2 months. Patients with uncontrolled infections, other autoimmune diseases, pregnancy or lactation were excluded. Clinical symptoms, serum thyroxine and TRAb, thyroid ultrasound, and orbital computed tomography formed the basis for the diagnoses. A first-round RT-PCR of the TCR CDR3 used the HTBI primer set with the Qiagen OneStep RT-PCR kit. Blood samples also contained most of the expanded thyroid clonotypes (frequency above 0.001), which suggests that blood repertoires may reflect thyroid immune responses. In cross-validation, a model built on a 13 V-J signature told ophthalmopathy apart from stable hyperthyroidism with 87.88% sensitivity and roughly 81% specificity, and in testing the same model reached 80%/75%. During validation, the model predicted progression to ophthalmopathy a median of approximately six months ahead of onset, with 60% to 71% sensitivity and about 75% specificity. TCR V-J signatures able to tell the groups apart were searched for in a discovery cohort of 100 patients, of whom around 42 had Graves' ophthalmopathy and roughly 59 had stable Graves' hyperthyroidism. An independent validation cohort of about 20 hyperthyroidism patients and about 16 patients who later progressed to ophthalmopathy tested prospective prediction of ophthalmopathy. The 85 to 100 discovery patients were randomly split 7:3 into training and test sets. Thyroid tissue and blood T-cell repertoires from six Graves' hyperthyroidism patients were also compared in the study. After sampling, hyperthyroidism patients received methimazole starting at 30 mg daily, and ophthalmopathy patients received high-dose intravenous methylprednisolone. The libraries were constructed in a second round of multiplex PCR and then size-selected and purified. Libraries were sequenced paired-end with 100 bp reads on an Illumina HiSeq2000. Raw data were processed with SOAPnuke, discarding reads with adapters, uncalled bases, mean Phred below 15, or no exact constant-primer or identifier match. High-quality paired reads were merged using COPE v1.2.5, and each unique nucleotide sequence was defined as a clonotype. Clonotypes were aligned to IMGT TRBV, TRBD and TRBJ reference segments using MiTCR v1.1. Only V-J combinations with frequency above 0.0001, covering approximately 99% of repertoires, were analysed. The TCS score was defined as F50 (clonal expansion) divided by E x V (chaos), with BLOSUM62-based TCRdist calculated between CDR3 peptides within each V-J. Welch's t-statistics and random forest reduced fewer than 600 V-J features to 13, which were used in a naive Bayes classifier (R e1071). Sample size was not statistically predetermined, and investigators were not blinded to group allocation. According to the paper, TCR Vbeta CDR3 sequencing was carried out on about 140 peripheral blood samples, which came from fewer than 50 ophthalmopathy, 75 to 80 hyperthyroidism and roughly 17 progressor patients.

This receptor was taken from a woman aged 18-29 years with Graves disease. Donor details come from another sample of the same person, matched by shared clones. The chain uses TRBV18 and TRBJ2-2; no D gene is confidently identified. The material was peripheral blood mononuclear cells (PBMCs), obtained at new diagnosis, from a patient treated with antithyroid drugs. The bases are TGTGCCAGCTCACCATTCGACCTTAACACCGGGGAGCTGTTTTTT. Its product reads: CASSPFDLNTGELFF.